A selection of T cell receptor beta chains follows, all from one sample in a study of T cells after yellow fever vaccination. TCRdb re-analysed the 5' RACE reads in MiXCR, keeping a single row per CDR3 protein. The sample contains a few hundred thousand distinct CDR3 sequences, less than 20% of which appear only once. The sample was PBMCs, taken around 5 days after the first yellow fever vaccination. These receptors came from a man younger than 30 who received the YFV17D yellow fever vaccine. Each CDR3 is given with its conserved first and last residue. Fields, in order: V gene, J gene, clone size, D gene, CDR3 protein, CDR3 DNA. The D gene is left open where the match is weak. Some rows mark clone size as missing; the rest say once, few, many or name a class of expanded clone.

>TRBV9|TRBJ2-6|.|.
CASSVGGGRRIWSGANVLTF
TGTGCCAGCAGCGTAGGAGGAGGGAGGAGGATTTGGTCTGGGGCCAACGTCCTGACTTTC
>TRBV28|TRBJ2-3|.|.
CASLGGQGPDTQYF
TGTGCCAGCCTGGGGGGGCAGGGCCCAGATACGCAGTATTTT
>TRBV5-4|TRBJ2-7|once|.
CASSSPQSKRYEQYF
TGTGCCAGCAGCTCCCCTCAGTCCAAGCGGTACGAGCAGTACTTC
>TRBV7-2|TRBJ1-5|.|TRBD1
CASSLETGVNQPQHF
TGTGCCAGCAGCTTGGAGACAGGGGTCAATCAGCCCCAGCATTTT
>TRBV12-3/TRBV12-4|TRBJ1-4|.|TRBD1
CASSLYRGATNEKLFF
TGTGCCAGCAGTTTGTACAGGGGGGCGACTAATGAAAAACTGTTTTTT
>TRBV7-2|TRBJ1-4|.|.
CASTPTAGTTNEKLFF
TGTGCCAGCACCCCCACCGCAGGGACAACTAATGAAAAACTGTTTTTT
>TRBV5-6|TRBJ2-5|medium-sized|TRBD1
CASSLGRGYETQYF
TGTGCCAGCAGCTTGGGCAGGGGGTATGAGACCCAGTACTTC
>TRBV5-4|TRBJ1-2|.|.
CASRKQEESGYTF
TGTGCCAGCCGGAAACAGGAGGAAAGTGGCTACACCTTC
>TRBV5-8|TRBJ1-2|medium-sized|.
CASSLYAGPGYTF
TGTGCCAGCAGCTTGTACGCAGGGCCAGGCTACACCTTC
>TRBV4-2|TRBJ1-4|few|.
CASSQDQTNEKLFF
TGTGCCAGCAGCCAAGACCAAACTAATGAAAAACTGTTTTTT
>TRBV12-3/TRBV12-4|TRBJ1-3|few|.
CASSPENTIYF
TGTGCCAGCAGTCCAGAGAACACCATATATTTT
>TRBV4-3|TRBJ1-4|few|.
CASSHGRNEKLFF
TGCGCCAGCAGCCACGGACGGAATGAAAAACTGTTTTTT
>TRBV5-1|TRBJ1-4|.|.
CASSLGLLNEKLFF
TGCGCCAGCAGCTTGGGACTGCTAAATGAAAAACTGTTTTTT
>TRBV12-3/TRBV12-4|TRBJ1-5|few|.
CASSVQGQYNQPQHF
TGTGCCAGCAGTGTTCAGGGGCAATACAATCAGCCCCAGCATTTT
>TRBV12-3/TRBV12-4|TRBJ2-7|.|TRBD1
CASSFGTGGYSYEQYF
TGTGCCAGCAGTTTCGGCACAGGGGGGTACTCCTACGAGCAGTACTTC
>TRBV4-2|TRBJ2-2|.|.
CASSQDSKTGELFF
TGTGCCAGCAGCCAAGATAGCAAGACCGGGGAGCTGTTTTTT
>TRBV7-2|TRBJ2-1|many|TRBD2
CASRVLAGLGDEQFF
TGTGCCAGCAGAGTACTAGCGGGGTTAGGGGATGAGCAGTTCTTC
>TRBV5-5|TRBJ2-7|few|.
CASSLGGLDEQYF
TGTGCCAGCAGCCTGGGGGGGCTCGACGAGCAGTACTTC
>TRBV7-9|TRBJ1-2|.|TRBD1
CASSLSPLDRDGYTF
TGTGCCAGCAGCTTATCCCCCCTGGACAGGGATGGCTACACCTTC
>TRBV9|TRBJ2-1|.|.
CASSGTISYEQFF
TGTGCCAGCAGCGGGACAATTTCGTATGAGCAGTTCTTC
>TRBV29-1|TRBJ1-2|.|.
CSVDTRSWGYTF
TGCAGCGTTGATACACGCAGCTGGGGCTACACCTTC
>TRBV14|TRBJ1-1|.|.
CASSPSRRGTEAFF
TGTGCCAGCAGCCCGAGCCGCAGGGGCACTGAAGCTTTCTTT
>TRBV6-2/TRBV6-3|TRBJ1-1|.|TRBD1
CASSHRGTEAFF
TGTGCCAGCAGTCACAGGGGGACTGAAGCTTTCTTT
>TRBV7-2|TRBJ2-3|few|TRBD2
CASSLAGLGGTYTQYF
TGTGCCAGCAGCTTAGCGGGACTAGGTGGGACATATACGCAGTATTTT
>TRBV3-1|TRBJ1-1|.|.
CASSPVNSRRTEAFF
TGTGCCAGCAGCCCAGTCAACAGTCGGAGGACTGAAGCTTTCTTT
>TRBV7-9|TRBJ1-3|.|.
CASSSNTDSSGNTIYF
TGTGCCAGCAGCTCAAATACCGACAGCTCTGGAAACACCATATATTTT
>TRBV6-5|TRBJ2-1|few|.
CASSSGNNEQFF
TGTGCCAGCAGTTCCGGGAACAATGAGCAGTTCTTC
>TRBV10-3|TRBJ1-2|few|.
CAISESANYGYTF
TGTGCCATCAGTGAATCAGCTAACTATGGCTACACCTTC
>TRBV7-9|TRBJ1-1|few|.
CASSAQMNTEAFF
TGTGCCAGCAGCGCTCAGATGAACACTGAAGCTTTCTTT
>TRBV14|TRBJ1-2|many|.
CASNKGYTF
TGTGCCAGCAACAAGGGCTACACCTTC
>TRBV20-1|TRBJ2-3|.|TRBD1
CSAYGQGKDTQYF
TGCAGTGCTTATGGACAGGGGAAAGATACGCAGTATTTT
>TRBV5-1|TRBJ1-6|many|TRBD1
CASSTRDRAYSPLHF
TGCGCCAGCAGCACTCGGGACAGGGCTTATTCACCCCTCCACTTT
>TRBV7-8|TRBJ2-5|few|TRBD2
CASSSRLAGGQETQYF
TGTGCCAGCAGCTCCCGACTAGCGGGGGGACAAGAGACCCAGTACTTC
>TRBV9|TRBJ1-6|.|.
CASSAGLFSYNSPLHF
TGTGCCAGCAGCGCGGGACTTTTCTCCTATAATTCACCCCTCCACTTT
>TRBV6-2/TRBV6-3|TRBJ2-5|few|TRBD2
CASSNGLEETQYF
TGTGCCAGCAGTAACGGACTAGAAGAGACCCAGTACTTC
>TRBV29-1|TRBJ2-7|.|TRBD1
CSGVGQGANEQYF
TGCAGCGGGGTTGGACAGGGGGCGAACGAGCAGTACTTC
>TRBV28|TRBJ2-1|.|.
CASSLIYRDNEQFF
TGTGCCAGCAGTTTAATTTACAGGGACAATGAGCAGTTCTTC
>TRBV2|TRBJ1-2|few|.
CASSVWGAGYTF
TGTGCCAGCAGTGTTTGGGGGGCTGGCTACACCTTC
>TRBV6-1|TRBJ1-4|.|.
CASSEDGYEKLFF
TGTGCCAGCAGTGAAGACGGATATGAAAAACTGTTTTTT
>TRBV6-5|TRBJ1-3|.|.
CASSYTGGGRGNTIYF
TGTGCCAGCAGTTACACGGGGGGGGGCAGAGGAAACACCATATATTTT
>TRBV7-3|TRBJ2-1|.|TRBD2
CASSPGTSRHSYNEQFF
TGTGCCAGCAGCCCCGGGACTAGCCGACACTCCTACAATGAGCAGTTCTTC
>TRBV6-1|TRBJ1-6|few|.
CASSEAGLYNSPLHF
TGTGCCAGCAGTGAAGCAGGACTCTATAATTCACCCCTCCACTTT
>TRBV20-1|TRBJ1-5|few|.
CSAREPRTFSQPQHF
TGCAGTGCTAGAGAACCCCGGACATTTTCTCAGCCCCAGCATTTT
>TRBV6-5|TRBJ2-5|.|TRBD1
CASSYGQGVGETQYF
TGTGCCAGCAGTTACGGCCAGGGGGTTGGTGAGACCCAGTACTTC
>TRBV25-1|TRBJ1-1|.|.
CASSDGFILEAFF
TGTGCCAGCAGTGACGGGTTCATTCTCGAAGCTTTCTTT
>TRBV7-9|TRBJ1-2|.|.
CASSLISGEGYTF
TGTGCCAGCAGCTTAATCTCAGGGGAAGGCTACACCTTC
>TRBV6-1|TRBJ1-6|.|.
CASCRLNSPLHF
TGTGCCAGCTGCAGACTGAATTCACCCCTCCACTTT
>TRBV20-1|TRBJ2-7|few|.
CSATGAGWAYEQYF
TGCAGTGCCACGGGGGCAGGGTGGGCGTACGAGCAGTACTTC
>TRBV20-1|TRBJ2-5|many|.
CSARQGETQYF
TGCAGTGCTAGACAGGGAGAGACCCAGTACTTC
>TRBV11-3|TRBJ1-1|.|.
CASSSRGGRDTEAFF
TGTGCCAGCAGCTCCCGGGGGGGACGTGACACTGAAGCTTTCTTT
>TRBV27|TRBJ2-7|.|.
CASSPIPGDYEQYF
TGTGCCAGCAGTCCAATACCGGGGGACTACGAGCAGTACTTC
>TRBV27|TRBJ1-1|few|TRBD1
CASSSYLTGYTEAFF
TGTGCCAGCAGTTCCTACCTGACAGGGTACACTGAAGCTTTCTTT